Below, 18 T cell receptor beta chains from the same sample are listed, as sequenced in a study of OX40 agonist ivuxolimab in advanced cancers. The table came from immunoSEQ multiplex PCR; TCRdb's copy has only in-frame clones and leaves some out. The sample has about 94,000 clones, roughly 87% seen once. The sequencing here drew on CD4+ or CD8+ T cells sorted from blood, taken in a trial of the OX40 agonist ivuxolimab. The receptors stem from an adult with an advanced solid tumor such as melanoma, head and neck, liver or kidney cancer.

The CDR3 DNA reads as TGTGCCAGCAGCTTGCCCAAGACAGGGGATGGCTACACCTTC. Translated: CASSLPKTGDGYTF. The J gene is TRBJ1-2, the V gene TRBV5-4, with 8 nucleotides matching TRBD1. In germline, CDR1 is SGHNT, CDR2 YYREEE (reference sequence). Unmatched junction bases numbered 5, after V lost 1 base and J lost 6 bases. The CDR3 is 14 amino acids.

The chain is built from TRBV30 and TRBJ2-5; 7 bases line up with TRBD2. The CDR3 covers 11 residues. Germline CDR1 reads GTSNPN; CDR2 reads SVGIG (reference sequence). V trimming: 4 bases; J trimming: 11 bases; junction bases outside the gene matches: 7. Here the CDR3 reads CAWTMGGEQYF. The CDR3 DNA follows: TGTGCCTGGACAATGGGGGGGGAGCAGTACTTC.

The rearrangement joins TRBV4-3 to TRBJ2-3; 12 bases fit TRBD2. CDR3 length: 18 residues. CDR1 LGHNA and CDR2 YSLEER come from the germline V gene. V gave up 0 bases and J gave up 3 bases; unmatched junction bases: 7. The CDR3 nucleotides are TGCGCCAGCAGCCAAGATCTAGCGGGGGGGCCTAGGACAGATACGCAGTATTTT. Translation gives CASSQDLAGGPRTDTQYF.

In DNA form, the CDR3 reads TGTGCCAGCAGCGAGCGGGGGGACTTCTACGAGCAGTACTTC. Amino acid sequence: CASSERGDFYEQYF. The rearrangement uses TRBV6-6 and TRBJ2-7, with TRBD2 identical over 9 bases. Germline CDR1 reads MNHNY; CDR2 reads SVGAGI (reference sequence). After removal of 6 bases from V and 3 bases from J, the junction contained 6 bases not matched to a gene. This CDR3 has 14 amino acids.

V usage is TRBV2 and J usage is TRBJ2-1; D ambiguous. Trimming cost V 4 bases and J 14 bases, with 12 bases left between them. Germline V gives CDR1 SNHLY, CDR2 FYNNEI. The CDR3 runs to 11 residues. The CDR3 sequence is CASSGEILKFF. CDR3 DNA sequence: TGTGCCAGCAGTGGTGAAATATTGAAGTTCTTC.

This clone was counted a few times. The rearrangement joins TRBV6-1 to TRBJ1-5; no definite D call. With 7 bases removed from V and 0 bases from J, the gap between germline ends came to 7 bases. Germline values: CDR1 MNHNS, CDR2 SASEGT. CDR3 size: 13 residues. In DNA, the CDR3 is TGTGCCAGCAAAGTGGCTAGCAATCAGCCCCAGCATTTT. It is translated as CASKVASNQPQHF.

The chain joins TRBV4-3 to TRBJ2-7; D is ambiguous. This CDR3 has 13 residues. The V end lost 1 base, the J end lost 4 bases, and 8 bases lay between the germline ends. Germline values: CDR1 LGHNA, CDR2 YSLEER. The CDR3 sequence: CASSQVVRYEQYF. In nucleotides, the CDR3 is TGCGCCAGCAGCCAAGTGGTCCGATACGAGCAGTACTTC.

The CDR3 loop reads CASSLGVGRGAYEQYF. For the CDR3, the DNA is TGTGCCAGCAGCTTAGGTGTGGGACGGGGCGCCTACGAGCAGTACTTC. This chain joins TRBV11-2 and TRBJ2-7; D tentatively fits TRBD1 or TRBD2 (5 bases each). This CDR3 has 16 residues. Germline V gives CDR1 SGHAT, CDR2 FQNNGV. V was shortened by 1 base and J by 2 bases, with 15 bases between the two germline ends.

This clone was detected only a few times. The rearrangement joins TRBV5-1 to TRBJ1-1, with D tentatively TRBD1 (5 bases). The CDR3 contains 15 residues. CDR1 SGHRS and CDR2 YFSETQ come from the germline V gene. Trimming stripped 0 bases from V and 4 bases from J, with 13 bases between. The CDR3 region has the DNA TGCGCCAGCAGCTTGGCGGCAGGGATCAGCACTGAAGCTTTCTTT. Residues: CASSLAAGISTEAFF.

This clone was seen a single time. The genes are TRBV11-2 and TRBJ1-1, with D perhaps matching TRBD1 (6 bases). Germline V lookup: CDR1 SGHAT, CDR2 FQNNGV. CDR3 length: 13 amino acids. V was clipped by 5 bases and J by 5 bases, with 12 bases between them. CDR3 sequence (DNA): TGTGCCAGCAGCCCGGGGAGGGGGACTGAAGCTTTCTTT. This codes for CASSPGRGTEAFF.

The rearrangement links TRBV5-4 to TRBJ1-2; D is uncertain. V was clipped by 4 bases and J by 4 bases, with 14 bases between them. This CDR3 is built from 14 residues. Per germline, CDR1 SGHNT and CDR2 YYREEE (reference sequence). The CDR3 bases are TGTGCCAGCAGCGTACGTGGGCGGGCCTATGGCTACACCTTC. Its translation is CASSVRGRAYGYTF.

This clone was detected a few times. The CDR3 protein is CASSLDRLVGEQYF. In nucleotides, the CDR3 is TGTGCCAGCAGCCTAGATCGTCTGGTGGGGGAGCAGTACTTC. The chain links TRBV7-9 to TRBJ2-7; D unclear. Germline CDR1 reads SEHNR; CDR2 reads FQNEAQ (reference sequence). With 5 bases removed from V and 7 bases from J, the gap between germline ends came to 18 bases. The CDR3 is 14 amino acids.

The rearrangement links TRBV5-4 to TRBJ1-1; no clear D. V lost 7 bases to trimming and J lost 0 bases, with 16 bases between them. Germline V gene data show CDR1 as SGHNT and CDR2 as YYREEE (reference sequence). The CDR3 is 15 amino acids. CDR3 residues: CASSRPSAMNTEAFF. The CDR3 DNA sequence: TGTGCCAGCTCCAGACCGTCAGCCATGAACACTGAAGCTTTCTTT.

This clone has just one count. The gene calls are TRBV30 and TRBJ1-2; the D is unclear. CDR1 is GTSNPN and CDR2 is SVGIG in the germline V gene (reference sequence). Trimming stripped 0 bases from V and 6 bases from J, with 5 bases between. This CDR3 has 11 amino acids. CDR3 bases: TGTGCCTGGAGTGTACTAGATGGCTACACCTTC. Its protein is CAWSVLDGYTF.

The genes are TRBV18 and TRBJ1-1, with D possibly TRBD1 on 6 matching bases. Per germline, CDR1 KGHSH and CDR2 LQKENI. V lost 2 bases, J lost 1 base, and 11 bases lay in between. CDR3 length: 15 amino acids. CDR3 coding DNA: TGTGCCAGCTCACCAGTGTTGGGACAGAACACTGAAGCTTTCTTT. Protein sequence: CASSPVLGQNTEAFF.

The chain couples TRBV9 to TRBJ2-3; D ambiguous. V shed 3 bases and J shed 4 bases, with 15 bases lying between them. This CDR3 spans 15 amino acids. In germline, CDR1 is SGDLS, CDR2 YYNGEE. CDR3 region: CASSGTPLGADTQYF. The DNA of the CDR3 is TGTGCCAGCAGCGGAACCCCCCTCGGTGCAGATACGCAGTATTTT.

V is TRBV11-3 and J is TRBJ2-6, with 10 bases aligning to TRBD1. The CDR3 covers 18 residues. Germline-derived CDR1 and CDR2 are SGHNT and YENEEA. J was trimmed by 2 bases and V by 5 bases; bases with no gene match: 9. CDR3 bases: TGTGCCAGCAGCGCCTCCGGGACAGGGGACGCTGGGGCCAACGTCCTGACTTTC. It yields the protein CASSASGTGDAGANVLTF. Variable domain in full (rest from reference TRBV11-3 and TRBJ2-6): EAGVVQSPRYKIIEKKQPVAFWCNPISGHNTLYWYLQNLGQGPELLIRYENEEAVDDSQLPKDRFSAERLKGVDSTLKIQPAELGDSAVYLCASSASGTGDAGANVLTFGAGSRLTVL.

The rearrangement joins TRBV6-5 to TRBJ1-5, with TRBD1 matching 7 bases. The CDR3 is 15 residues long. The junction had 5 bases not matched to a gene; V was cut back by 6 bases and J by 0 bases. Germline CDR1 and CDR2: MNHEY and SVGAGI. This CDR3 is CASSRQGYSNQPQHF. The CDR3 DNA sequence: TGTGCCAGCAGCCGACAGGGTTATAGCAATCAGCCCCAGCATTTT.